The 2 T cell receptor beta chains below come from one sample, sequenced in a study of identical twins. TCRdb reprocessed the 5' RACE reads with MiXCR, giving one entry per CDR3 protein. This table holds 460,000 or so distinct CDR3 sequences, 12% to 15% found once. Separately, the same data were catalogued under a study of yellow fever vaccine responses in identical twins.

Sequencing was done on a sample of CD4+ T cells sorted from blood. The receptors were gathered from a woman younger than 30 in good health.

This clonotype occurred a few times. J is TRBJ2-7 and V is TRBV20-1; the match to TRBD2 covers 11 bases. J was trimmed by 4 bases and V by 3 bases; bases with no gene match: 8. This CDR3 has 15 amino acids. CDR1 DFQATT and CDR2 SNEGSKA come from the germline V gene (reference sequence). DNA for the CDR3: TGCAGTGCTAGCCCCCTACTAGCGGGAGATTACGAGCAGTACTTC. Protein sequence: CSASPLLAGDYEQYF.

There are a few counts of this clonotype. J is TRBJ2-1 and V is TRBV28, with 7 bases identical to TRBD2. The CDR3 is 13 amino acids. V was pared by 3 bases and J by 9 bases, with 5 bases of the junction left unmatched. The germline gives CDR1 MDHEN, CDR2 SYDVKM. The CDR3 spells CASSFNGRGEQFF. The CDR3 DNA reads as TGTGCCAGCAGTTTTAATGGGAGGGGTGAGCAGTTCTTC.